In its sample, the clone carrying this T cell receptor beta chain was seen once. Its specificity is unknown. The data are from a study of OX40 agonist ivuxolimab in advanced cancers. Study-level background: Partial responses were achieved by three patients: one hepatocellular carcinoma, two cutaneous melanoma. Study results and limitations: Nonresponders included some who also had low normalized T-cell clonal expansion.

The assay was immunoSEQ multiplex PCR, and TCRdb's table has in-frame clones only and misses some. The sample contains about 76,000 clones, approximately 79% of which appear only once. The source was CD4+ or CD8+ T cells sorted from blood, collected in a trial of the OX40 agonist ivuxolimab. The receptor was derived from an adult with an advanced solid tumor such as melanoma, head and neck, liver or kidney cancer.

The chain's CDR3 is CASSLTDGAYEQYF. CDR3 coding DNA: TGTGCCAGCAGCTTAACGGATGGCGCCTACGAGCAGTACTTC. The rearrangement joins TRBV11-2 to TRBJ2-7, with D uncertain. Germline CDR1 is SGHAT and CDR2 is FQNNGV. The V and J ends lost 2 bases and 2 bases respectively, with 10 bases between them. This CDR3 is built from 14 residues.